These 5 T cell receptor beta chains share one sample of origin, sequenced in a study of Ad26.COV2.S vaccination and SARS-CoV-2 variants. Treatment in this sample: about 20 received Ad26.COV2.S at low or high dose, single or two shots; about 5 received placebo; per-sample allocation not given. The samples date from day 63 after the first vaccine or placebo injection. The assay was immunoSEQ multiplex PCR, and TCRdb's table has in-frame clones only and misses some. The sample shows some 320,000 clones, 70% to 90% of them seen only once. Source: peripheral blood, taken in a trial of Ad26.COV2.S vaccine versus placebo. The source of these receptors is a person between 18 and 65 years old who received the Ad26.COV2.S COVID-19 vaccine or a placebo.

The chain joins TRBV2 to TRBJ2-3; D ambiguous. The CDR3 extends over 15 amino acids. Germline CDR1 is SNHLY and CDR2 is FYNNEI. Trimming pared 0 bases from V and 4 bases from J, leaving 11 bases between. As DNA, the CDR3 is TGTGCCAGCAGTGAAGCTGGCCAGAAGGCAGATACGCAGTATTTT. As protein: CASSEAGQKADTQYF.

The rearrangement joins TRBV28 to TRBJ1-2, with 8 nucleotides matching TRBD1. V was pared by 3 bases and J by 7 bases, with 7 bases of the junction left unmatched. From germline, CDR1 is MDHEN and CDR2 SYDVKM. The CDR3 is 14 residues long. The CDR3 sequence is CASSLVAGGFGYTF. DNA for the CDR3: TGTGCCAGCAGTTTGGTGGCAGGGGGCTTTGGCTACACCTTC.

The V gene is TRBV4-2, the J gene TRBJ2-7, with TRBD1 matching over 7 bases. The CDR3 is made up of 14 amino acids. Germline lookup yields CDR1 LGHNA and CDR2 YNFKEQ. The ends lost 4 bases at V and 1 base at J; junction bases unmatched: 4. The DNA for the CDR3 is TGTGCCAGCAGCCGAGGGGACAGATCCTACGAGCAGTACTTC. Amino acid sequence: CASSRGDRSYEQYF.

The CDR3 here is CASSLEGDGGEQYF. The CDR3, as DNA: TGTGCCAGCAGTTTAGAAGGGGATGGAGGCGAGCAGTACTTC. The chain employs TRBV28 and TRBJ2-7; either TRBD1 or TRBD2 may fit D (5 bases each). V gave up 2 bases and J gave up 6 bases, with 14 bases separating them. This CDR3 has 14 residues. Germline loops: CDR1 MDHEN, CDR2 SYDVKM.

The gene calls are TRBV14 and TRBJ2-7; D call uncertain. Trimming removed 1 base at V and 2 bases at J, with 15 bases between. Germline lookup yields CDR1 SGHDN and CDR2 FVKESK. This CDR3 is built from 16 residues. CDR3 DNA sequence: TGTGCCAGCAGCCAAGGGTATCGGTACAGCGCCTACGAGCAGTACTTC. Translated, it gives CASSQGYRYSAYEQYF.